Listed here are 25 T cell receptor beta chains from one sample, sequenced in a study of blood T cell repertoires in COVID-19. Using immunoSEQ multiplex PCR, the repertoire was profiled, and TCRdb retains in-frame clones only, with some absent. The sample holds around 500,000 clones, 85% to 90% seen once. The sample comprised PBMCs or T cells enriched from blood (not recorded which). The receptors derive from a woman in her 40s who had recovered from COVID-19.

This clone was picked up one time. V and J are TRBV3-1 (or the pseudogene TRBV3-2) and TRBJ2-6; a weak D match, TRBD1 (6 bases). Trimming pared 0 bases from V and 4 bases from J, leaving 25 bases between. Germline V gives CDR1 LGHDT, CDR2 YNNKEL (reference sequence). The length of the CDR3 is 21 residues. CDR3 loop: CASSQDGPRQGRGSGANVLTF. CDR3 nucleotides: TGTGCCAGCAGCCAAGATGGGCCGCGGCAGGGAAGGGGGTCCGGGGCCAACGTCCTGACTTTC.

As DNA, the CDR3 is TGTGCCAGCAGCTTGGTGGTAGCGGGAGGTTACGATTCCTACAATGAGCAGTTCTTC. Amino acids: CASSLVVAGGYDSYNEQFF. V gene TRBV5-5 combines with J gene TRBJ2-1; TRBD2 agrees at 10 bases. The CDR3 has 19 residues. V gave up 0 bases and J gave up 1 base; unmatched junction bases: 10. Germline lookup yields CDR1 SGHKS and CDR2 YYEKEE (reference sequence).

This chain uses TRBV18 with TRBJ1-1, with 11 bases aligning to TRBD1. CDR1 is KGHSH, CDR2 LQKENI, per germline. This CDR3 is 15 amino acids long. The trim removed 2 bases at V and 4 bases at J, leaving 3 bases unmatched. CDR3 DNA: TGTGCCAGCTCACCATCGGGGACAGGGGGCACTGAAGCTTTCTTT. Translation: CASSPSGTGGTEAFF.

The V gene is TRBV18, the J gene TRBJ1-5; D possibly corresponds to TRBD1 (6 bases). Germline assignment: CDR1 KGHSH and CDR2 LQKENI. V was trimmed by 8 bases and J by 10 bases, leaving 18 bases between them. The CDR3 spans 13 residues. In DNA, the CDR3 is TGTGCCAGCGCACATGACAGGTCGGGCCCCCAGCATTTT. Translated: CASAHDRSGPQHF.

The chain carries TRBV4-1 and TRBJ2-1; D is unclear. Germline lookup yields CDR1 MGHRA and CDR2 YSYEKL. Trimming left V 5 bases short and J 0 bases short, with 11 bases between. The length of the CDR3 is 15 residues. The CDR3 coding sequence is TGCGCCAGCAGCGAGAGCCTGAGCTCCTACAATGAGCAGTTCTTC. It encodes CASSESLSSYNEQFF.

This clone was counted only a few times. The V gene is TRBV15, the J gene TRBJ1-6; D is possibly TRBD1 (6 bases). Trimming took off 1 base at V and 10 bases at J, with 17 bases between the two ends. The CDR3 loop spans 16 amino acids. Germline V CDR1 and CDR2: LNHNV, YYDKDF (reference sequence). The CDR3 nucleotides read TGTGCCACCAGCAGAGGAACAGGGAGTGTCGGCTCACCCCTCCACTTT. It specifies CATSRGTGSVGSPLHF.

This clone has just one count. The V and J genes are TRBV3-1 (or the pseudogene TRBV3-2) and TRBJ1-2; no clear D gene. The CDR3 loop spans 13 amino acids. Germline assignment: CDR1 LGHDT and CDR2 YNNKEL (reference sequence). With 0 bases removed from V and 7 bases from J, the gap between germline ends came to 9 bases. Here the CDR3 reads CASSQDLTFGYTF. The CDR3 bases are TGTGCCAGCAGCCAAGATCTGACTTTTGGCTACACCTTC.

The chain couples TRBV25-1 to TRBJ2-5; TRBD2 matches at 7 bases. The CDR3 spans 15 residues. V was clipped by 6 bases and J by 5 bases; unmatched bases: 12. Germline values: CDR1 MGHDK, CDR2 SYGVNS. In DNA form, the CDR3 reads TGTGCCAGCAGCAAAGGGGCGGGAGTGGGGGAGACCCAGTACTTC. Its protein is CASSKGAGVGETQYF.

The chain combines TRBV6-2 or TRBV6-3 with TRBJ1-2, with TRBD1 as a possible D gene (6 bases). CDR1 and CDR2 (germline): MNHEY, SVGEGT. The CDR3 is made up of 16 amino acids. The V gene lost 0 bases and the J gene lost 2 bases, with 13 bases spanning the gap. The CDR3 DNA follows: TGTGCCAGCAGTTACTCTTTTACAGGGTTAAACTATGGCTACACCTTC. It yields the protein CASSYSFTGLNYGYTF.

V and J are TRBV7-2 and TRBJ2-3, with D perhaps matching TRBD2 (6 bases). Looked up from germline, CDR1 is SGHTA and CDR2 is FQGNSA. The CDR3 contains 14 residues. Trimming shortened V by 7 bases and J by 9 bases, and 20 bases separated the two germline ends. In nucleotides, the CDR3 is TGTGCCAGCAAGGGAGGTAGAAATACAGGAACGCAGTATTTT. Protein product: CASKGGRNTGTQYF.

As concerns this clone: A read error may account for a junction end that differs from germline. V usage is TRBV7-2 and J usage is TRBJ1-1; no reliable D call. CDR1 is SGHTA and CDR2 is FQGNSA in the germline V gene. The CDR3 extends over 14 amino acids. CDR3 coding DNA: TGTGCCAGCAGACCTACGGGGATGAAAACTGAAGCTTTCTTT. Translating gives CASRPTGMKTEAFF.

This clone was seen once. This rearrangement joins TRBV14 to TRBJ2-1, with 8 bases aligning to TRBD2. The CDR3 has 16 amino acids. CDR1 and CDR2 from the germline V gene are SGHDN and FVKESK. The V gene end was trimmed by 6 bases and the J gene end by 5 bases; junction bases not matched to a gene: 12. CDR3 DNA sequence: TGTGCCAGCAGTCGAATTGGAGCGGGAGTTAACAATGAGCAGTTCTTC. It is translated as CASSRIGAGVNNEQFF. The whole variable domain, remainder taken from reference TRBV14 and TRBJ2-1, is EAGVTQFPSHSVIEKGQTVTLRCDPISGHDNLYWYRRVMGKEIKFLLHFVKESKQDESGMPNNRFLAERTGGTYSTLKVQPAELEDSGVYFCASSRIGAGVNNEQFFGPGTRLTVL.

The V gene is TRBV7-2, the J gene TRBJ1-2, with 9 bases lining up with TRBD1. Germline CDR1 reads SGHTA; CDR2 reads FQGNSA. CDR3 size: 16 residues. V lost 3 bases and J lost 0; bases outside the gene matches: 5. This chain's CDR3 is CASSFYRGRTNYGYTF. DNA for the CDR3: TGTGCCAGCAGCTTCTACAGGGGGCGGACTAACTATGGCTACACCTTC.

The sample holds a few counts of this clone. CDR3 DNA: TGTGCCAGCAGCTTAGATCGGGCGGTTCTAGCGGGAGCCGCAGATACGCAGTATTTT. This encodes CASSLDRAVLAGAADTQYF. The chain uses TRBV7-9 and TRBJ2-3, with 10 nucleotides matching TRBD2. The CDR3 is 19 residues long. Germline CDR1 is SEHNR and CDR2 is FQNEAQ (reference sequence). V was clipped by 1 base and J by 4 bases; unmatched bases: 14.

The rearrangement joins TRBV5-4 to TRBJ2-7, with D possibly matching TRBD2 (5 bases). V shed 2 bases and J shed 5 bases, with 11 bases lying between them. Germline CDR1 and CDR2: SGHNT and YYREEE (reference sequence). This CDR3 region has 13 residues. The CDR3 DNA reads as TGTGCCAGCAGCTTAACGACGGAGGACGAGCAGTACTTC. Protein: CASSLTTEDEQYF.

The V gene is TRBV12-5, the J gene TRBJ2-7, with TRBD1 matching 9 bases. CDR1 and CDR2 from the germline V gene are LGHNT and FRNRAP. This CDR3 has 16 amino acids. The V gene end was trimmed by 0 bases and the J gene end by 3 bases; junction bases not matched to a gene: 6. The CDR3 loop is CASGLVQRTGVYEQYF. In DNA, the CDR3 is TGTGCTAGTGGTTTGGTACAGCGGACAGGGGTCTACGAGCAGTACTTC.

This clone is a singleton in its sample. This sequence joins TRBV6-4 and TRBJ1-6, with 7 bases lining up with TRBD1. This CDR3 spans 14 amino acids. Unmatched junction bases numbered 0, after V lost 2 bases and J lost 5 bases. CDR1 and CDR2 from the germline V gene are MRHNA and SNTAGT. In DNA form, the CDR3 reads TGTGCCAGCAGTGACGGGACAGATAATTCACCCCTCCACTTT. Protein: CASSDGTDNSPLHF.

The chain employs TRBV28 and TRBJ1-1; 7 bases are shared with TRBD1. The CDR3 covers 16 residues. The trim removed 4 bases at V and 4 bases at J, leaving 12 bases unmatched. Germline CDR1 reads MDHEN; CDR2 reads SYDVKM. CDR3 nucleotides: TGTGCCAGCAGTTCCTCAGGGGGAGCAACAGGCACTGAAGCTTTCTTT. Its protein is CASSSSGGATGTEAFF.

This clone was found once. The chain recombines TRBV27 with TRBJ2-3, with a weak D call TRBD2 (7 bases). Per the germline V gene, CDR1 is MNHEY and CDR2 is SMNVEV (reference sequence). The CDR3 has 15 residues. V lost 6 bases and J 6 bases, leaving 19 bases between the germline ends. This CDR3 is CASRVMGGLFDTQYF. The CDR3 bases are TGTGCCAGCAGGGTGATGGGGGGGCTCTTTGATACGCAGTATTTT.

The rearrangement joins TRBV15 to TRBJ2-1; D is possibly TRBD2 (6 bases). CDR1 is LNHNV, CDR2 YYDKDF, per germline (reference sequence). This CDR3 region has 17 residues. Trimming shortened V by 4 bases and J by 9 bases, and 25 bases separated the two germline ends. Written as DNA, the CDR3 is TGTGCCACCAGCACCCTTTGGGATAGCGGTTCCGCCGGTGAGCAGTTCTTC. Protein product: CATSTLWDSGSAGEQFF.

CDR3 protein: CASSFRTGMITEAFF. The CDR3 region has the DNA TGTGCCAGCAGCTTCAGGACAGGGATGATCACTGAAGCTTTCTTT. The gene calls are TRBV7-2 and TRBJ1-1; 8 bases map to TRBD1. The CDR3 contains 15 residues. The V segment lost 3 bases and the J segment 4 bases; nucleotides outside the gene matches: 7. CDR1 is SGHTA and CDR2 is FQGNSA in the germline V gene.

The V and J genes are TRBV29-1 and TRBJ1-6, with 7 nucleotides matching TRBD1. CDR3 length: 19 residues. The V gene end was trimmed by 7 bases and the J gene end by 6 bases; junction bases not matched to a gene: 24. CDR1 and CDR2 from the germline V gene are SQVTM and ANQGSEA. CDR3 region: CSDLPLLRTGPFLNSPLHF. The CDR3 coding sequence is TGCAGCGACCTCCCTCTCCTACGGACAGGACCTTTTCTTAATTCACCCCTCCACTTT.

This clone was found once. The chain carries TRBV12-3 or TRBV12-4 and TRBJ1-2; D is possibly TRBD1 (6 bases). V lost 1 base and J lost 6, with 9 bases in between. This CDR3 is built from 13 residues. CDR3 sequence: CASSLGTANGYTF. CDR3 nucleotides: TGTGCCAGCAGTTTAGGGACAGCAAATGGCTACACCTTC.

J is TRBJ2-2 and V is TRBV3-1 (or the pseudogene TRBV3-2); D possibly corresponds to TRBD2 (5 bases). Per germline, CDR1 LGHDT and CDR2 YNNKEL (reference sequence). The CDR3 is 14 amino acids. V was shortened by 2 bases and J by 1 base, with 5 bases between the two germline ends. The CDR3 is CASSQSGNTGELFF. CDR3 in DNA: TGTGCCAGCAGCCAAAGCGGGAACACCGGGGAGCTGTTTTTT.

The chain combines TRBV5-1 with TRBJ2-7, with 8 bases identical to TRBD1. The CDR3 extends over 15 amino acids. Germline V lookup: CDR1 SGHRS, CDR2 YFSETQ. V gave up 4 bases and J gave up 2 bases; unmatched junction bases: 8. Here the CDR3 DNA reads TGCGCCAGCAGCCCGACGACAGGGGCCGCCTACGAGCAGTACTTC. It is translated as CASSPTTGAAYEQYF.